This TCR beta chain was recorded in a study of cytomegalovirus exposure and HLA in healthy donors. Points from the study as a whole: In a later analysis, parvovirus B19, influenza, CMV and Epstein-Barr virus appeared linked to several top co-occurrence clusters. Later, TCR association rates were found to vary by HLA locus, highest for DRB1 and lowest for HLA-C.

PCR used 60 Vbeta primers and 13 Jbeta primers. The assay was immunoSEQ multiplex PCR, and TCRdb's table has in-frame clones only and misses some. This table has fewer than 130,000 clones, over 65% appearing once. On this clone itself: Its antigen is as yet unknown.

The germline gives CDR1 GTSNPN, CDR2 SVGIG (reference sequence). V was cut by 1 base and J by 0 bases, with 13 bases left in between. This CDR3 is built from 16 residues. Source material: PBMCs. The chain uses TRBV30 and TRBJ2-4; possible D gene TRBD1, 5 bases. This clonotype was obtained from a female donor in good health and CMV-seropositive. The CDR3 nucleotides are TGTGCCTGGAGTGAGACAGACGGGCTAGCCAAAAACATTCAGTACTTC. It yields the protein CAWSETDGLAKNIQYF.